These 9 T cell receptor beta chains came from one sample sequenced in a study of blood T cell repertoires in COVID-19. The protocol was immunoSEQ multiplex PCR, while the TCRdb copy is restricted to in-frame clones and leaves out a portion. This table has about 260,000 clones, 65% to 90% appearing once. The sequencing sample was made of peripheral blood. Receptors were obtained from a human donor in a cohort sampled during active COVID-19.

The CDR3 sequence: CASSQDSGIGPEKLFF. CDR3 nucleotides: TGTGCCAGCAGCCAAGATAGCGGGATAGGTCCTGAAAAACTGTTTTTT. The rearrangement links TRBV3-1 (or the pseudogene TRBV3-2) to TRBJ1-4, with D uncertain. CDR1 is LGHDT and CDR2 is YNNKEL in the germline V gene (reference sequence). This CDR3 has 16 amino acids. Trimming shortened V by 0 bases and J by 7 bases, and 15 bases separated the two germline ends.

The chain's CDR3 is CASSSAVSSYEQYF. CDR3 DNA: TGTGCCAGCAGTTCCGCCGTGTCTAGCTACGAGCAGTACTTC. V and J are TRBV6-2 or TRBV6-3 and TRBJ2-7; D gene uncertain. Germline V CDR1 and CDR2: MNHEY, SVGEGT. V lost 4 bases to trimming and J lost 3 bases, with 13 bases between them. CDR3 length: 14 residues.

The CDR3 DNA is TGTGCCAGCAGCCATGGGAGCGCCTATGGCTACACCTTC. Residues: CASSHGSAYGYTF. The chain combines TRBV6-6 with TRBJ1-2; D not certain. This CDR3 has 13 residues. Trimming took 6 bases from V and 4 from J, leaving 12 bases between them. Germline values: CDR1 MNHNY, CDR2 SVGAGI (reference sequence).

The V gene is TRBV4-3, the J gene TRBJ2-7; TRBD2 matches at 7 bases. The germline V gene has CDR1 LGHNA and CDR2 YSLEER. V dropped 0 bases and J dropped 3; count of bases not matched to a gene: 11. This CDR3 is built from 17 residues. CDR3 loop: CASSQDPRPSGYYEQYF. Here the CDR3 DNA reads TGCGCCAGCAGCCAAGACCCACGCCCTAGCGGTTACTACGAGCAGTACTTC.

The count of this clone is one. V gene TRBV10-2 combines with J gene TRBJ2-1; possible D gene TRBD1, 5 bases. Germline CDR1 is WSHSY and CDR2 is SAAADI. The CDR3 totals 15 residues. The germline V and J ends were trimmed by 2 bases and 8 bases, with 16 bases remaining between them. CDR3 DNA: TGCGCCAGCAGTGAGACCCTTCCTCAGGGCTATGAGCAGTTCTTC. It yields the protein CASSETLPQGYEQFF.

The V gene is TRBV7-2, the J gene TRBJ2-3, with 7 bases identical to TRBD1. CDR3 length: 15 residues. In germline, CDR1 is SGHTA, CDR2 FQGNSA. V lost 4 bases and J lost 2; bases outside the gene matches: 6. The CDR3 sequence: CASSSQTGTTDTQYF. CDR3 sequence (DNA): TGTGCCAGCAGCTCCCAGACAGGGACCACAGATACGCAGTATTTT.

This rearrangement joins TRBV7-9 to TRBJ2-3, with 7 nucleotides matching TRBD2. V shed 1 base and J 8 bases; nucleotides not matched to a gene: 21. The CDR3 is 19 amino acids. Germline assignment: CDR1 SEHNR and CDR2 FQNEAQ (reference sequence). DNA for the CDR3: TGTGCCAGCAGCTTAGGGGGAAGTGGGCCCGCGGGAGTTTTTGCTACGCAGTATTTT. This encodes CASSLGGSGPAGVFATQYF.

This clone appeared a single time. The gene calls are TRBV7-2 and TRBJ2-7; TRBD2 matches at 10 bases. This CDR3 has 13 amino acids. V shed 3 bases, J shed 9 bases, and the junction held 5 bases outside the gene matches. The germline gives CDR1 SGHTA, CDR2 FQGNSA. Here the CDR3 DNA reads TGTGCCAGCAGCTTCGGACTAGCGGATATGCAGTACTTC. It translates to CASSFGLADMQYF.

This clone has a single count. V gene TRBV3-1 (or the pseudogene TRBV3-2) combines with J gene TRBJ1-1; tentative D call: TRBD1 (5 bases). The CDR3 totals 15 residues. The germline V and J ends were trimmed by 7 bases and 2 bases, with 17 bases remaining between them. Per the germline V gene, CDR1 is LGHDT and CDR2 is YNNKEL (reference sequence). CDR3: CASTTSSQVNTEAFF. As DNA, the CDR3 is TGTGCCAGCACCACATCATCACAGGTAAACACTGAAGCTTTCTTT.